The next 21 T cell receptor beta chains were all read from a single sample in a study of blood T cell repertoires in COVID-19. Using immunoSEQ multiplex PCR, the repertoire was profiled, and TCRdb retains in-frame clones only, with some absent. The repertoire holds around 35,000 clones, with roughly 90% as singletons. Specimen: peripheral blood. Receptors originate from a human donor in a cohort sampled during active COVID-19.

The rearrangement joins TRBV6-2 or TRBV6-3 to TRBJ2-3; 10 bases line up with TRBD2. The CDR3 is made up of 17 amino acids. The J segment lost 3 bases and the V segment lost 5 bases, leaving 11 bases of the junction unmatched. Germline-derived CDR1 and CDR2 are MNHEY and SVGEGT. The CDR3 protein is CASSPPGLAGVTDTQYF. DNA for the CDR3: TGTGCCAGCAGTCCCCCGGGCCTAGCGGGAGTTACAGATACGCAGTATTTT.

V and J are TRBV6-5 and TRBJ2-7; D not certain. CDR1 MNHEY and CDR2 SVGAGI come from the germline V gene. The CDR3 is 11 residues long. Trimming took off 5 bases at V and 3 bases at J, with 5 bases between the two ends. In DNA form, the CDR3 reads TGTGCCAGCAGTCCCAACTACGAGCAGTACTTC. This encodes CASSPNYEQYF.

The CDR3 here is CASSGGQGTEAFF. DNA of the CDR3: TGCGCCAGCAGTGGGGGACAGGGAACTGAAGCTTTCTTT. V is TRBV10-1 and J is TRBJ1-1, with 9 bases lining up with TRBD1. The CDR3 loop spans 13 amino acids. CDR1 is WNHNN, CDR2 SYGVQD, per germline (reference sequence). The ends lost 4 bases at V and 5 bases at J; junction bases unmatched: 2.

The rearrangement links TRBV18 to TRBJ2-7; the match to TRBD1 covers 8 bases. V lost 2 bases to trimming and J lost 5 bases; unmatched junction nucleotides: 5. Germline V gene lookup returns CDR1 KGHSH and CDR2 LQKENI. The CDR3 length is 14 residues. Written as DNA, the CDR3 is TGTGCCAGCTCACCAAGGACAGGGTTCGACGAGCAGTACTTC. Protein: CASSPRTGFDEQYF.

The rearrangement joins TRBV3-1 (or the pseudogene TRBV3-2) to TRBJ2-3; the match to TRBD2 covers 9 bases. Germline V gives CDR1 LGHDT, CDR2 YNNKEL (reference sequence). The CDR3 covers 16 residues. Trimming removed 6 bases from V and 1 base from J; junction bases left unmatched: 8. In nucleotides, the CDR3 is TGTGCCAGCAGACCTGGTAGCGGGAGTGGCACAGATACGCAGTATTTT. Its protein product is CASRPGSGSGTDTQYF.

The chain links TRBV5-5 to TRBJ2-1; 9 nucleotides align to TRBD1. V lost 5 bases to trimming and J lost 1 base; unmatched junction nucleotides: 4. The CDR3 runs to 15 residues. From germline, CDR1 is SGHKS and CDR2 YYEKEE (reference sequence). CDR3: CASRFDRGSYNEQFF. The CDR3, as DNA: TGTGCCAGCAGGTTTGACAGGGGGTCCTACAATGAGCAGTTCTTC.

CDR3 amino acids: CASSSGQANTGELFF. CDR3 nucleotide sequence: TGTGCCAGCAGCTCGGGACAGGCGAACACCGGGGAGCTGTTTTTT. The genes are TRBV5-4 and TRBJ2-2; 8 bases line up with TRBD1. The V gene end was trimmed by 3 bases and the J gene end by 0 bases; junction bases not matched to a gene: 1. CDR3 length: 15 residues. In germline, CDR1 is SGHNT, CDR2 YYREEE (reference sequence).

The rearrangement joins TRBV6-4 to TRBJ2-1, with TRBD2 as a possible D gene (6 bases). The CDR3 runs 13 residues. Per the germline V gene, CDR1 is MRHNA and CDR2 is SNTAGT. V was clipped by 5 bases and J by 9 bases, with 14 bases between them. The CDR3 nucleotides read TGTGCCAGCAGTTCAGAACGGGGAGGTGAGCAGTTCTTC. This sequence encodes CASSSERGGEQFF.

The chain recombines TRBV6-5 with TRBJ2-7, with D maybe TRBD2 (6 bases). The CDR3 is made up of 14 amino acids. V was cut by 6 bases and J by 5 bases, with 17 bases left in between. Per germline, CDR1 MNHEY and CDR2 SVGAGI. The CDR3 nucleotides are TGTGCCAGCAGATCTAGCCAGGGAGGTCACGAGCAGTACTTC. Its protein product is CASRSSQGGHEQYF.

The chain combines TRBV5-5 with TRBJ1-1, with D unresolved. The V gene lost 3 bases and the J gene lost 4 bases, with 10 bases spanning the gap. This CDR3 has 13 amino acids. Germline CDR1 reads SGHKS; CDR2 reads YYEKEE (reference sequence). The CDR3 DNA reads TGTGCCAGCAGCTCCCTCCGGGGCACTGAAGCTTTCTTT. This translates into CASSSLRGTEAFF. Filled out from reference TRBV5-5 and TRBJ1-1, the complete variable domain reads DAGVTQSPTHLIKTRGQQVTLRCSPISGHKSVSWYQQVLGQGPQFIFQYYEKEERGRGNFPDRFSARQFPNYSSELNVNALLLGDSALYLCASSSLRGTEAFFGQGTRLTVV.

The chain has TRBV4-3 and TRBJ1-2; a possible D gene is TRBD1 (5 bases). Germline V gives CDR1 LGHNA, CDR2 YSLEER. CDR3 size: 15 residues. Deletions cut 0 bases from V and 0 bases from J, with 8 bases between. This chain's CDR3 is CASSQDPRANYGYTF. The CDR3 nucleotides read TGCGCCAGCAGCCAAGATCCCAGGGCTAACTATGGCTACACCTTC.

The table lists this clone with a count of one. The chain carries TRBV30 and TRBJ1-2; 9 nucleotides align to TRBD1. There are 14 residues in the CDR3. The germline gives CDR1 GTSNPN, CDR2 SVGIG (reference sequence). V gave up 3 bases and J gave up 6 bases; unmatched junction bases: 8. CDR3 amino acids: CAWRPGQGWDGYTF. CDR3 nucleotide sequence: TGTGCCTGGAGGCCAGGACAGGGGTGGGATGGCTACACCTTC.

The chain recombines TRBV11-3 with TRBJ2-7; the D gene is possibly TRBD2 (6 bases). Germline V gene lookup returns CDR1 SGHNT and CDR2 YENEEA. The CDR3 spans 14 residues. Trimming took 3 bases from V and 9 from J, leaving 18 bases between them. CDR3 DNA: TGTGCCAGCAGCTTCCCTCGGGGGTTGCGAGGGCAGTACTTC. Translation: CASSFPRGLRGQYF.

This chain connects TRBV7-9 to TRBJ1-1, with 7 bases that match TRBD1. The CDR3 totals 13 residues. Germline loops: CDR1 SEHNR, CDR2 FQNEAQ (reference sequence). V gave up 6 bases and J gave up 5 bases; unmatched junction bases: 6. The CDR3 DNA reads as TGTGCCAGCAGTTCGTCAGGGGGAACTGAAGCTTTCTTT. Translated, it gives CASSSSGGTEAFF.

The genes are TRBV25-1 and TRBJ1-2, with D uncertain. The germline V gene has CDR1 MGHDK and CDR2 SYGVNS. This CDR3 spans 10 amino acids. V was trimmed by 8 bases and J by 7 bases, leaving 8 bases between them. For the CDR3, the DNA is TGTGCCAGCTGGGAGGGTGGCTACACCTTC. Protein product: CASWEGGYTF.

V and J are TRBV27 and TRBJ2-1; perhaps TRBD2 as D (5 bases). CDR3 length: 13 amino acids. From germline, CDR1 is MNHEY and CDR2 SMNVEV (reference sequence). Trimming pared 7 bases from V and 2 bases from J, leaving 9 bases between. CDR3 DNA sequence: TGTGCCAGCACTAGCAGACCCTACAATGAGCAGTTCTTC. This sequence encodes CASTSRPYNEQFF.

The J gene is TRBJ1-2, the V gene TRBV4-3, with 9 bases identical to TRBD1. In germline, CDR1 is LGHNA, CDR2 YSLEER. The CDR3 sequence is 15 residues long. The V gene end was trimmed by 1 base and the J gene end by 4 bases; junction bases not matched to a gene: 4. Here the CDR3 DNA reads TGCGCCAGCAGCCAAGGGGAGGGACAGGGCTATGGCTACACCTTC. Protein sequence: CASSQGEGQGYGYTF.

The chain recombines TRBV6-5 with TRBJ1-5; 9 nucleotides align to TRBD1. The CDR3 contains 15 residues. CDR1 and CDR2 from the germline V gene are MNHEY and SVGAGI. Trimming took 4 bases from V and 2 from J; bases not matched to a gene: 3. CDR3 nucleotide sequence: TGTGCCAGCAGTTGGGACAGGGCGGGCAATCAGCCCCAGCATTTT. Translating it yields CASSWDRAGNQPQHF.

This clone was found once. V is TRBV3-1 (or the pseudogene TRBV3-2) and J is TRBJ2-5, with 8 bases identical to TRBD2. CDR3 size: 15 residues. Germline-derived CDR1 and CDR2 are LGHDT and YNNKEL (reference sequence). V was pared by 4 bases and J by 5 bases, with 9 bases of the junction left unmatched. CDR3 region: CASSLRRGGRETQYF. For the CDR3, the DNA is TGTGCCAGCAGCCTTCGCCGGGGGGGGAGGGAGACCCAGTACTTC.

V usage is TRBV3-1 (or the pseudogene TRBV3-2) and J usage is TRBJ2-1; no clear D gene. Trimming stripped 2 bases from V and 0 bases from J, with 11 bases between. CDR3 size: 16 residues. CDR1 and CDR2 (germline): LGHDT, YNNKEL (reference sequence). The DNA of the CDR3 is TGTGCCAGCAGCCAATATGTACTAACCTCCTACAATGAGCAGTTCTTC. Translated, it gives CASSQYVLTSYNEQFF.

The V call is TRBV19, the J call TRBJ2-2; 13 nucleotides agree with TRBD2. J lost 5 bases, V lost 5 bases, and 2 bases had no gene match. This CDR3 is 15 amino acids long. The germline V gene has CDR1 LNHDA and CDR2 SQIVND (reference sequence). Written as DNA, the CDR3 is TGTGCCAGTAGTCGGACTAGCGGGAGAACCGGGGAGCTGTTTTTT. It translates to CASSRTSGRTGELFF.